This T cell receptor (beta chain) was captured by sequencing in a study of blood T cell repertoires in COVID-19. Study-level background: T cells, B-cell-depleted T cells, or PBMCs supplied cDNA or gDNA.

Using immunoSEQ multiplex PCR, the repertoire was profiled, and TCRdb retains in-frame clones only, with some absent. Altogether some 80,000 clones are present, 86% being singletons, with the ten largest covering about 20%. Germline CDR1 is ENHRY and CDR2 is SYGVKD. With V trimmed by 6 bases and J by 0 bases, 1 base remained unmatched. The CDR3 runs 15 residues. The chain combines TRBV10-3 with TRBJ2-2, with 10 positions matching TRBD2. The origin of this receptor is a woman of 80 years or more in a cohort sampled during active or convalescent COVID-19. The source material was peripheral blood. The CDR3 reads CAISLAGANTGELFF. Written as DNA, the CDR3 is TGTGCCATCAGCCTAGCGGGGGCGAACACCGGGGAGCTGTTTTTT.